This T cell receptor (beta chain) comes out of a study of T cell responses to AZD1222 COVID-19 vaccine. Broader study findings: Females made up more of the donors, who were largely white British, and clonal diversity may have come out too low.

As to this clone: Its target is unknown.

Trimming cost V 3 bases and J 1 base, with 13 bases left between them. This CDR3 is 17 amino acids long. Germline-derived CDR1 and CDR2 are LGHDT and YNNKEL (reference sequence). Using immunoSEQ multiplex PCR, the repertoire was profiled, and TCRdb retains in-frame clones only, with some absent. Of about 150,000 clones in the sample, 87% were seen once. The input for sequencing was peripheral blood, taken on day 0 of AZD1222 vaccination. The sequence derives from an adult in good health. The chain recombines TRBV3-1 (or the pseudogene TRBV3-2) with TRBJ1-6, with D possibly matching TRBD1 (5 bases). The CDR3: CASSHQGMVSYNSPLHF. The DNA of the CDR3 is TGTGCCAGCAGCCATCAGGGTATGGTTTCCTATAATTCACCCCTCCACTTT.